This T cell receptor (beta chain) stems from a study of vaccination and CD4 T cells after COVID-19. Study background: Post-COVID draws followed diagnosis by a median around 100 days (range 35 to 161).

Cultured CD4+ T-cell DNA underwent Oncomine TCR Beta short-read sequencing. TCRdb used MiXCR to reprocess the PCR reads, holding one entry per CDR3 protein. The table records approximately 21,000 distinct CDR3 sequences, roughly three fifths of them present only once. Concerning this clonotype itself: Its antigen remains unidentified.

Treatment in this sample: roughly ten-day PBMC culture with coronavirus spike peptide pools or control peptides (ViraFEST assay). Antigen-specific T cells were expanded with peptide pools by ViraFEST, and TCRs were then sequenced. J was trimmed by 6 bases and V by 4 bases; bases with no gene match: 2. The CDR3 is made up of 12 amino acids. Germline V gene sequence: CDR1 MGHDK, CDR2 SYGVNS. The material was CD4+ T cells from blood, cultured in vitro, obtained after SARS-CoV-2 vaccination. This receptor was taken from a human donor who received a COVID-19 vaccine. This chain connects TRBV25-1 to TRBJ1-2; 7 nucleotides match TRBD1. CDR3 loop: CASSVDRDGYTF. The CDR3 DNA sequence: TGTGCCAGCAGTGTCGACAGGGATGGCTACACCTTC.